This T cell receptor beta chain was recorded in a study of PD-L1 blockade in urothelial cancer. Study-wide context: Male sex and bladder-origin urothelial cancer were recorded for about 90% of the roughly 30 patients. Blood underwent analysis 3 weeks (second dose) and 6 weeks after treatment began.

This sample's time point: pretreatment peripheral blood. Each patient contributed between 1 and 8 total time points of blood mononuclear cells, pretreatment and during treatment. The table came from immunoSEQ multiplex PCR; TCRdb's copy has only in-frame clones and leaves some out. The profile shows tens of thousands of clones, 90% of them singletons. There are 11 residues in the CDR3. Germline CDR1 MNHNS, CDR2 SASEGT. V was shortened by 8 bases and J by 4 bases, with 6 bases between the two germline ends. The starting material was PBMCs, obtained around atezolizumab (anti-PD-L1) treatment. The chain recombines TRBV6-1 with TRBJ1-5; D not certain. This TCR was sampled from a man aged 60 to 75 with urothelial cancer. The CDR3 DNA sequence: TGTGCCAGCCAGGATAATCAGCCCCAGCATTTT. Translated: CASQDNQPQHF.